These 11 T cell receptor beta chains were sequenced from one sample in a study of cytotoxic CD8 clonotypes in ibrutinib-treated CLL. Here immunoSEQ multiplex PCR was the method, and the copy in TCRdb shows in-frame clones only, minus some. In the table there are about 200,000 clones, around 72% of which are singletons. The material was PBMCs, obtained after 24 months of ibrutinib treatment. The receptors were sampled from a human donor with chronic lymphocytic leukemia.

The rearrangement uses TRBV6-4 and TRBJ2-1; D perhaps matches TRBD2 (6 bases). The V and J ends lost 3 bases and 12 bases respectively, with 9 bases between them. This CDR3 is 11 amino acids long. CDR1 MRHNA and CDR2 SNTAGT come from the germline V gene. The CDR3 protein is CASSETAGQFF. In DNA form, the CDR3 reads TGTGCCAGCAGTGAAACAGCGGGGCAGTTCTTC.

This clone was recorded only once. Written as DNA, the CDR3 is TGTGCCAGCAGCGTAGCCCCGGGGAGCAATGAGCAGTTCTTC. It translates to CASSVAPGSNEQFF. The chain has TRBV9 and TRBJ2-1, with a tentative D call TRBD2 (5 bases). The V end was cut by 0 bases, the J end by 6 bases, with 10 bases between. The length of the CDR3 is 14 residues. CDR1 is SGDLS, CDR2 YYNGEE, per germline.

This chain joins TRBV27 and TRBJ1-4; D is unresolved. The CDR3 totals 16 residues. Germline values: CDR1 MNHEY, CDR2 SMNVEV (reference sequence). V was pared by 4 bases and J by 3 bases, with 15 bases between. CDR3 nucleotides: TGTGCCAGCAGTTCCGCCGCGGCCGGTTCTAATGAAAAACTGTTTTTT. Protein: CASSSAAAGSNEKLFF.

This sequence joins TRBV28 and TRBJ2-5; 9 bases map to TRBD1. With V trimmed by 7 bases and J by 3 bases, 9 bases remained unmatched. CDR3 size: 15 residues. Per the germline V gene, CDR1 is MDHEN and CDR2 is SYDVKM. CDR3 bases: TGTGCCAGCACCAGACCGGGACAGGGAGAAGAGACCCAGTACTTC. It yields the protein CASTRPGQGEETQYF.

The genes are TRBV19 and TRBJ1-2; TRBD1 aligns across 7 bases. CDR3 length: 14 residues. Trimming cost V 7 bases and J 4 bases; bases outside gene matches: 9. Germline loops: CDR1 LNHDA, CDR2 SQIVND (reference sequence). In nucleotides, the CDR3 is TGTGCCAGTATGGGCACAGGGGAATCCTATGGCTACACCTTC. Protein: CASMGTGESYGYTF.

CDR3 coding DNA: TGTGCCAGCAGCCGAGGACAGGGAAGGCACACTGAAGCTTTCTTT. Translated, it gives CASSRGQGRHTEAFF. The chain is built from TRBV11-1 and TRBJ1-1; 8 nucleotides match TRBD1. After removal of 5 bases from V and 3 bases from J, the junction contained 8 bases not matched to a gene. Per the germline V gene, CDR1 is SGHAT and CDR2 is FQDESV (reference sequence). The CDR3 covers 15 residues.

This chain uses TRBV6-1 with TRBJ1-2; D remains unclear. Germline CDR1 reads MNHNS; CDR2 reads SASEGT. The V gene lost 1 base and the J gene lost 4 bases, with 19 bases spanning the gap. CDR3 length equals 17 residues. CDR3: CASSEGRTRALSYGYTF. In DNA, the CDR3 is TGTGCCAGCAGTGAAGGGAGGACGCGGGCGCTAAGCTATGGCTACACCTTC.

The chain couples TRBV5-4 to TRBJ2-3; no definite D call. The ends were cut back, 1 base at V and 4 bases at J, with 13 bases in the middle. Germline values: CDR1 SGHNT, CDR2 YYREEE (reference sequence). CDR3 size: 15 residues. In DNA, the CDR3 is TGTGCCAGCAGCTTGTTTAGTGGTTGGGCAGATACGCAGTATTTT. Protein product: CASSLFSGWADTQYF.

The CDR3 sequence: CASSLGRGRSRGYTF. The DNA for the CDR3 is TGTGCCAGCAGCTTGGGACGGGGACGCTCACGCGGCTACACCTTC. The J gene is TRBJ1-2, the V gene TRBV5-6; D might be TRBD1 (5 bases). Germline values: CDR1 SGHDT, CDR2 YYEEEE. V was cut by 0 bases and J by 8 bases, with 17 bases left in between. The CDR3 runs 15 residues.

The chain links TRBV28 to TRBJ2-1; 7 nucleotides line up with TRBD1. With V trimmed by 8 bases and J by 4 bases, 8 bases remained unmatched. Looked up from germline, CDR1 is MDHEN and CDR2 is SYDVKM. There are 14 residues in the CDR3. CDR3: CASWSGQQYNEQFF. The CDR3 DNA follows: TGTGCCAGCTGGTCGGGACAGCAATACAATGAGCAGTTCTTC.

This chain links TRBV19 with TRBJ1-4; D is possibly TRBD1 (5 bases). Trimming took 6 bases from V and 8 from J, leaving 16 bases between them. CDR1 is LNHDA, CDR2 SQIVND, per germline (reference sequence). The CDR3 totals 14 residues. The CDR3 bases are TGTGCCAGTAGCCGATCGCGGGACGCGGAAAAACTGTTTTTT. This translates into CASSRSRDAEKLFF.